These T cell receptor beta chains were read from a single sample in a study of T cells in Graves' hyperthyroidism and ophthalmopathy. TCRdb analysed the multiplex PCR reads with MiXCR anew, one entry per CDR3 protein. The table lists approximately 380,000 distinct CDR3 sequences, over 12% of them singletons. The sample was blood. Receptors originate from a man in his fifties with Graves' ophthalmopathy. CDR3s leave out the opening cysteine and the closing phenylalanine or tryptophan.

>12|TRBV5-5
ASSYQTGTDTQY
>9|TRBV3-1
ASSRQGEQY
>11|TRBV20-1
SALRDRVDEQY
>12|TRBV12-3/TRBV12-4
ASSFARTNTEAF
>11|TRBV6-1
ASSRQPGQPQH
>12|TRBV27
ASGYNTHTDTQY
>14|TRBV11-2
ASSLDRWQWNEKLF
>14|TRBV6-5
ASSYSTWGTYNEQF
>16|TRBV19
ASSIMASGSLRTNEQF
>11|TRBV28
ASSLDVSGEQY
>11|TRBV6-1
ASRAPGGNIQY
>13|TRBV6-2/TRBV6-3
ASSYPGTGGNEQF
>15|TRBV19
ASSITGVTYSNQPQH
>13|TRBV3-1
ASSQVRDKSYEQY
>13|TRBV3-1
ASSQHSGQGPEAF
>9|TRBV2
AAGTGYEQY
>13|TRBV7-9
ASSLTGNSGNTIY